This T cell receptor (beta chain) came from a study of blood T cell repertoires in COVID-19. The sample holds a few counts of this clone. In the study's own analysis: Estimation of nucleated cell counts relied on the amplification of reference gene primers. The method was immunoSEQ multiplex PCR; TCRdb's version includes in-frame clones alone and lacks a portion of them. That table is the source of V, J and clone size, and D and trimming were worked out from the DNA. The sample lists roughly 340,000 clones; roughly nine tenths were seen once. The CDR3 sequence is 15 residues long. CDR1 and CDR2 from the germline V gene are SGHTS and YDEGEE. V shed 3 bases, J shed 1 base, and the junction held 2 bases outside the gene matches.

This receptor was identified in a woman aged 25 to 45 with COVID-19, enrolled during active disease. The sequencing sample was made of peripheral blood. The chain is built from TRBV5-8 and TRBJ2-3; 10 bases match TRBD2. CDR3 in amino acids: CASSSGTSGTDTQYF. In nucleotides, the CDR3 is TGTGCCAGCAGCTCTGGGACTAGCGGCACAGATACGCAGTATTTT.